One and the same sample provided the 13 T cell receptor beta chains below, sequenced in a study of blood T cell repertoires in COVID-19. TCRdb's copy holds only in-frame clones and misses some; the assay was immunoSEQ multiplex PCR. The sample has around 93,000 clones; roughly 82% are singletons. The specimen was peripheral blood. The receptors were sampled from an elderly man with acute or convalescent COVID-19.

The chain uses TRBV7-2 and TRBJ2-5; TRBD1 aligns across 10 bases. Trimming took 1 base from V and 3 from J; bases not matched to a gene: 5. The CDR3 spans 16 residues. The V gene's germline CDR1 is SGHTA and CDR2 FQGNSA. CDR3 residues: CASSLVFGTGEETQYF. The CDR3 nucleotides read TGTGCCAGCAGCTTAGTGTTCGGGACAGGGGAAGAGACCCAGTACTTC.

This chain connects TRBV7-2 to TRBJ2-3; D gene uncertain. CDR3 length equals 15 residues. Germline values: CDR1 SGHTA, CDR2 FQGNSA. V lost 4 bases and J 2 bases, leaving 13 bases between the germline ends. The CDR3 loop reads CASSYDTPSTDTQYF. DNA of the CDR3: TGTGCCAGCAGCTACGACACCCCTTCCACAGATACGCAGTATTTT.

V is TRBV6-5 and J is TRBJ1-1; D unclear. In germline, CDR1 is MNHEY, CDR2 SVGAGI. The CDR3 has 14 residues. V lost 6 bases, J lost 5 bases, and 16 bases lay in between. This chain's CDR3 is CASRGPERVTEAFF. The DNA of the CDR3 is TGTGCCAGCAGAGGCCCGGAGCGGGTGACTGAAGCTTTCTTT.

V is TRBV3-1 (or the pseudogene TRBV3-2) and J is TRBJ2-5, with 11 bases that match TRBD2. CDR1 is LGHDT and CDR2 is YNNKEL in the germline V gene (reference sequence). This CDR3 comprises 16 residues. After removal of 3 bases from V and 5 bases from J, the junction contained 8 bases not matched to a gene. Written as DNA, the CDR3 is TGTGCCAGCAGCCAGACACCTAGCGGGGGGTGGGAGACCCAGTACTTC. Residues: CASSQTPSGGWETQYF.

This chain links TRBV30 with TRBJ2-7; possibly TRBD2 for D (5 bases). The CDR3 loop spans 13 amino acids. CDR1 is GTSNPN, CDR2 SVGIG, per germline (reference sequence). Trimming took off 0 bases at V and 6 bases at J, with 12 bases between the two ends. In DNA, the CDR3 is TGTGCCTGGAGTGTAGAGGGTCGCAGCGAGCAGTACTTC. It codes for CAWSVEGRSEQYF.

This clone appeared a single time. The chain recombines TRBV21-1 with TRBJ1-5; TRBD1 is the table's D call and was not checked against the DNA. TRBV21-1 constitutes a pseudogene. The CDR3 runs to 15 residues. CDR3 nucleotides: TGTGCCAGCAGCATAGACAGGGAAGGCAATCAGCCCCAGCATTTT. This encodes CASSIDREGNQPQHF.

This chain uses TRBV30 with TRBJ2-1, with D possibly matching TRBD2 (6 bases). Germline assignment: CDR1 GTSNPN and CDR2 SVGIG (reference sequence). Trimming pared 3 bases from V and 5 bases from J, leaving 14 bases between. The CDR3 is 14 residues long. For the CDR3, the DNA is TGTGCCTGGAGGGACGGAGGGGCCCACAATGAGCAGTTCTTC. It specifies CAWRDGGAHNEQFF.

The chain joins TRBV7-9 to TRBJ1-2; D is perhaps TRBD1 (5 bases). The CDR3 length is 14 residues. V was cut by 5 bases and J by 6 bases, with 16 bases left in between. The germline CDR1 and CDR2 sequences are SEHNR and FQNEAQ (reference sequence). The CDR3 bases are TGTGCCAGCAGCCGGGTGGGACTTCAACATGGCTACACCTTC. Protein: CASSRVGLQHGYTF.

This clone was detected a few times. The chain uses TRBV11-2 and TRBJ1-1, with TRBD1 matching over 8 bases. From germline, CDR1 is SGHAT and CDR2 FQNNGV. V was clipped by 1 base and J by 0 bases; unmatched bases: 7. The CDR3 consists of 17 residues. CDR3 residues: CASSLGTGNNMNTEAFF. Here the CDR3 DNA reads TGTGCCAGCAGCTTAGGGACAGGGAATAACATGAACACTGAAGCTTTCTTT.

CDR3 bases: TGTGCCAGCAGCCCGCTAGTAGGCAGCCGCACCTTCTATGGCTACACCTTC. It yields the protein CASSPLVGSRTFYGYTF. The chain combines TRBV13 with TRBJ1-2; D gene unclear. Germline V CDR1 and CDR2: PRHDT, FYEKMQ (reference sequence). V was shortened by 5 bases and J by 4 bases, with 23 bases between the two germline ends. The CDR3 runs 17 residues.

This clone was counted only a few times. The J gene is TRBJ2-7, the V gene TRBV6-6; 9 bases fit TRBD1. The CDR3 sequence is 15 residues long. In germline, CDR1 is MNHNY, CDR2 SVGAGI (reference sequence). V shed 6 bases and J 7 bases; nucleotides not matched to a gene: 13. The CDR3 spells CASSLLPGQGGEQYF. As DNA, the CDR3 is TGTGCCAGCAGCCTATTACCGGGACAGGGTGGGGAGCAGTACTTC.

The J gene is TRBJ2-2, the V gene TRBV7-2; D gene uncertain. The germline V gene has CDR1 SGHTA and CDR2 FQGNSA. The CDR3 sequence is 13 residues long. The ends were cut back, 3 bases at V and 4 bases at J, with 6 bases in the middle. As DNA, the CDR3 is TGTGCCAGCAGCTTGTACACCACCGGGGAGCTGTTTTTT. Translation: CASSLYTTGELFF.

This clone was seen a single time. This chain uses TRBV3-1 (or the pseudogene TRBV3-2) with TRBJ2-7; D may be TRBD2 (5 bases). The ends were cut back, 1 base at V and 3 bases at J, with 10 bases in the middle. In germline, CDR1 is LGHDT, CDR2 YNNKEL (reference sequence). The CDR3 runs 14 residues. CDR3 protein: CASSQVAGNYEQYF. CDR3 DNA: TGTGCCAGCAGCCAAGTAGCCGGGAACTACGAGCAGTACTTC.